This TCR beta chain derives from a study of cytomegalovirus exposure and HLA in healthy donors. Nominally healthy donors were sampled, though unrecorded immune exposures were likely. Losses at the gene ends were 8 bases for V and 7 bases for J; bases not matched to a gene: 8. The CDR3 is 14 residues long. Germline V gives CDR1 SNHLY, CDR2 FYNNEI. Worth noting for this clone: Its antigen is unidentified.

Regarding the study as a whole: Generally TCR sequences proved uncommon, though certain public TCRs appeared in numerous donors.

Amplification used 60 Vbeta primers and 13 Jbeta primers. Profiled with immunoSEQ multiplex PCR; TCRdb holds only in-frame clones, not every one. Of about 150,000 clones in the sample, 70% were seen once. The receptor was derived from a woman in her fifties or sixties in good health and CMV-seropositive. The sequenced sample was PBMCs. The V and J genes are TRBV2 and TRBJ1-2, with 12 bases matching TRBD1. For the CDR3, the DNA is TGTGCCAGCTACCGGGACAGGGGGCAGCGTGGCTACACCTTC. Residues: CASYRDRGQRGYTF.